Following are 13 T cell receptor beta chains from one sample sequenced in a study of T cells in Graves' hyperthyroidism and ophthalmopathy (dated by TCRdb to between 2018 and 2021). The library relied on multiplex PCR. TCRdb lists the instrument as Illumina HiSeq 2000. The TCR beta CDR3 regions were amplified from the RNA transcripts. The first round of RT-PCR for the TCR CDR3 was performed with the HTBI primer set and the Qiagen OneStep RT-PCR kit. TCRdb reworked the public reads: Q25 trimming with fastp, MiXCR clone assembly, productive beta chains retained. Rows with a matching CDR3 protein are joined into one entry that keeps the most common DNA and genes. The sample data list about 160,000 distinct CDR3 sequences, and around 8.9% of these were observed just once. Around 20% of the sample lies in the top ten. The specimen sequenced was blood. The receptors here all came from a woman aged 18-30 years with Graves' hyperthyroidism that later progressed to Graves' ophthalmopathy.

This clonotype appeared many times. The chain couples TRBV15 to TRBJ2-7; D ambiguous. CDR1 and CDR2 (germline): LNHNV, YYDKDF (reference sequence). V was pared by 0 bases and J by 5 bases, with 17 bases between. This CDR3 has 16 amino acids. The CDR3, as DNA: TGTGCCACCAGCAGAGATTATGCAGTAGGGATCGACGAGCAGTACTTC. It specifies CATSRDYAVGIDEQYF.

This clonotype was counted many times. The rearrangement uses TRBV7-8 and TRBJ2-3, with D unresolved. Trimming pared 4 bases from V and 3 bases from J, leaving 14 bases between. The CDR3 is 15 amino acids. CDR1 is SGHVS and CDR2 is FQNEAQ in the germline V gene. In DNA form, the CDR3 reads TGTGCCAGCAGCTGGGGTAGTAAGCGAACAGATACGCAGTATTTT. This sequence encodes CASSWGSKRTDTQYF.

Details on this clonotype: An end of the junction does not agree with germline; a read error may underlie this. The CDR3 here is CASNVGGLRNSPLHF. As DNA, the CDR3 is TGTGCCAGCAACGTAGGAGGTTTGAGGAATTCACCCCTCCACTTT. This chain links TRBV9 with TRBJ1-6, with D hard to call. The CDR3 is 15 amino acids. CDR1 is SGDLS and CDR2 is YYNGEE in the germline V gene.

The chain uses TRBV20-1 and TRBJ2-7; no reliable D call. The germline gives CDR1 DFQATT, CDR2 SNEGSKA (reference sequence). This CDR3 is 13 amino acids long. V shed 0 bases and J shed 2 bases, with 8 bases lying between them. The CDR3 DNA sequence: TGCAGTGCTAGAGATGGCAGAACCTACGAGCAGTACTTC. Its protein product is CSARDGRTYEQYF.

This clonotype was seen only a few times. V is TRBV5-6 and J is TRBJ2-5; 10 bases are a match to TRBD2. V was clipped by 0 bases and J by 6 bases; unmatched bases: 11. Looked up from germline, CDR1 is SGHDT and CDR2 is YYEEEE. The CDR3 runs to 17 residues. The CDR3 coding sequence is TGTGCCAGCAGCTTGGAGGCAGCGGGAGGGCGTGGGCAGACCCAGTACTTC. Its translation: CASSLEAAGGRGQTQYF.

At least ten counts were recorded for this clonotype. The rearrangement joins TRBV12-5 to TRBJ2-1, with TRBD1 matching over 10 bases. This CDR3 has 14 amino acids. V lost 6 bases to trimming and J lost 6 bases; unmatched junction nucleotides: 5. Germline lookup yields CDR1 LGHNT and CDR2 FRNRAP. The CDR3 reads CASGWTGGINEQFF. CDR3 DNA: TGTGCTAGTGGCTGGACAGGGGGTATCAATGAGCAGTTCTTC.

This clonotype appeared many times. The V and J genes are TRBV5-1 and TRBJ2-3, with D possibly matching TRBD2 (7 bases). CDR1 and CDR2 from the germline V gene are SGHRS and YFSETQ. Trimming took 4 bases from V and 5 from J, leaving 20 bases between them. CDR3 size: 16 residues. Here the CDR3 reads CASSGDGLGGLDTQYF. CDR3 nucleotide sequence: TGCGCCAGCAGCGGGGACGGACTAGGGGGACTAGATACGCAGTATTTT.

At least ten counts were recorded for this clonotype. This chain joins TRBV6-1 and TRBJ2-7; TRBD1 matches 9 bases. This CDR3 is 15 amino acids long. Germline CDR1 reads MNHNS; CDR2 reads SASEGT. V dropped 3 bases and J dropped 1; count of bases not matched to a gene: 4. DNA for the CDR3: TGTGCCAGCAGTGAGACCGGGACAGGGTCCTACGAGCAGTACTTC. Encoded protein: CASSETGTGSYEQYF.

This clonotype was detected many times. The chain carries TRBV7-8 and TRBJ2-1, with D perhaps TRBD2 (6 bases). Trimming stripped 2 bases from V and 2 bases from J, with 10 bases between. The CDR3 consists of 15 residues. Germline CDR1 SGHVS, CDR2 FQNEAQ. CDR3 residues: CASSLSGPTYNEQFF. The CDR3 nucleotides read TGTGCCAGCAGCTTAAGCGGGCCGACCTACAATGAGCAGTTCTTC.

This clonotype was seen a handful of times. The rearrangement links TRBV15 to TRBJ1-2, with 7 bases matching TRBD1. This CDR3 region has 13 residues. Per germline, CDR1 LNHNV and CDR2 YYDKDF (reference sequence). V lost 3 bases to trimming and J lost 3 bases; unmatched junction nucleotides: 1. The chain's CDR3 is CATSRGQYYGYTF. The CDR3 coding sequence is TGTGCCACCAGCAGGGGACAGTACTATGGCTACACCTTC.

This clonotype has at least ten counts. The genes are TRBV6-1 and TRBJ1-6; TRBD1 aligns across 7 bases. The V segment lost 5 bases and the J segment 5 bases; nucleotides outside the gene matches: 3. The V gene's germline CDR1 is MNHNS and CDR2 SASEGT. CDR3 size: 14 residues. The CDR3 bases are TGTGCCAGCAGTTCCGGACAGGATAATTCACCCCTCCACTTT. Amino acid sequence: CASSSGQDNSPLHF.

As concerns this clonotype: Being one base from a much bigger clone, this may be a read error. The gene calls are TRBV7-9 and TRBJ1-1, with 8 bases lining up with TRBD1. CDR1 is SEHNR and CDR2 is FQNEAQ in the germline V gene (reference sequence). The CDR3 is 19 amino acids. CDR3: CSSSLVGGRGRPSNTEAFF. Here the CDR3 DNA reads TGTTCCAGCAGCTTAGTTGGGGGCAGGGGGCGGCCTTCGAACACTGAAGCTTTCTTT.

This clonotype was detected ten times or more. V gene TRBV19 combines with J gene TRBJ1-1; 10 nucleotides align to TRBD1. CDR3 length: 17 amino acids. The germline CDR1 and CDR2 sequences are LNHDA and SQIVND (reference sequence). V gave up 7 bases and J gave up 6 bases; unmatched junction bases: 17. In DNA, the CDR3 is TGTGCCAGTACCAAGGCGGGACAGGGGAAATCGAGGGCTGAAGCTTTCTTT. Translated, it gives CASTKAGQGKSRAEAFF.